The 4 T cell receptor beta chains below come from one sample, sequenced in a study of blood T cell repertoires in COVID-19. Generated by immunoSEQ multiplex PCR, the TCRdb table keeps only in-frame clones and is missing some. The sample includes about 220,000 clones, roughly four fifths of them seen just once. Sequenced input: peripheral blood. These receptor sequences come from a woman aged 70 to 79 with acute or convalescent COVID-19.

The chain links TRBV6-5 to TRBJ2-3; D may be TRBD1 (5 bases). Deletions cut 6 bases from V and 6 bases from J, with 16 bases between. CDR1 is MNHEY and CDR2 is SVGAGI in the germline V gene. The CDR3 runs 14 residues. The CDR3 DNA reads as TGTGCCAGCAGCCAACCAGGGAAGGAGGATACGCAGTATTTT. This codes for CASSQPGKEDTQYF.

This chain joins TRBV7-9 and TRBJ1-4; 11 bases map to TRBD1. The CDR3 is made up of 14 amino acids. CDR1 is SEHNR, CDR2 FQNEAQ, per germline (reference sequence). The V gene end was trimmed by 4 bases and the J gene end by 7 bases; junction bases not matched to a gene: 2. CDR3 sequence reads: CASSSGQGGEKLFF. Here the CDR3 DNA reads TGTGCCAGCAGCTCGGGACAGGGGGGTGAAAAACTGTTTTTT.

The CDR3 here is CASSLDGQESDTQYF. CDR3 sequence (DNA): TGTGCCAGCAGCTTAGATGGACAGGAGAGTGATACGCAGTATTTT. The V and J genes are TRBV7-9 and TRBJ2-3; 7 bases are shared with TRBD1. The CDR3 consists of 15 residues. Germline CDR1 is SEHNR and CDR2 is FQNEAQ (reference sequence). J lost 6 bases, V lost 1 base, and 7 bases had no gene match. The variable domain in full, with the rest retrieved from reference TRBV7-9 and TRBJ2-3, is DTGVSQNPRHKITKRGQNVTFRCDPISEHNRLYWYRQTLGQGPEFLTYFQNEAQLEKSRLLSDRFSAERPKGSFSTLEIQRTEQGDSAMYLCASSLDGQESDTQYFGPGTRLTVL.

The chain carries TRBV19 and TRBJ2-1; D may be TRBD1 (5 bases). This CDR3 spans 15 amino acids. Trimming removed 4 bases at V and 3 bases at J, with 13 bases between. Germline V CDR1 and CDR2: LNHDA, SQIVND (reference sequence). In DNA form, the CDR3 reads TGTGCCAGTAGTAACCAGGGTTTGGACTACAATGAGCAGTTCTTC. Its translation is CASSNQGLDYNEQFF.